Ten or more counts support the clone carrying this TCR beta chain. The target antigen is unknown. The CDR3 contains 13 residues. CDR1 is SGDLS and CDR2 is YYNGEE in the germline V gene. Trimming cost V 2 bases and J 2 bases, with 5 bases left between them. PCR was performed a second time for roughly 7 to 12 cycles using a sample-barcoded 5' primer and a J-beta primer mix. TCRdb independently ran MiXCR on the 5' RACE reads; one entry per CDR3 protein. The sample lists some 670,000 distinct CDR3 sequences, approximately 52% seen once, with approximately 13% in the top ten. The record originates from a study of blood T cells in healthy people across ages. Regarding the study as a whole: The unknown donor CMV status may have confounded expanded clonotype changes.

The chain is built from TRBV9 and TRBJ2-1; D unresolved. The sequence derives from a woman of 80 years or more in good health. Input material: blood. Here the CDR3 reads CASSVNTYNEQFF. The CDR3 DNA sequence: TGTGCCAGCAGCGTTAACACCTACAATGAGCAGTTCTTC.